This T cell receptor (beta chain) was identified in a study of post-analysis software for immune sequencing data. Researchers reported that TCR beta cDNA libraries carried unique molecular identifiers. TCRdb reprocessed the PCR reads via MiXCR and lists one record per CDR3 protein. The table shows 600,000 to 700,000 distinct CDR3 sequences, with over 45% occurring only once. The germline V gene has CDR1 MNHEY and CDR2 SVGEGT. This CDR3 comprises 16 residues. Trimming cost V 0 bases and J 6 bases, with 18 bases left between them. Study-level findings and limits: Included in a set of about 5 TRBV segments more frequent in patients than controls were TRBV5-6, TRBV5-1 and TRBV20-1. The study found significantly lower normalized Chao1 diversity in multiple sclerosis patients than in controls.

Comment on this clonotype: Its antigen is currently unknown.

The TCR sequence derives from a girl aged 2 to 10 with multiple sclerosis. V usage is TRBV6-2 or TRBV6-3 and J usage is TRBJ2-7; D could derive from TRBD1 or TRBD2 (5 bases each). Sequencing input: blood. In DNA, the CDR3 is TGTGCCAGCAGTTACTCCGTAGTCCGGGACCCGGGCGAGCAGTACTTC. Translating gives CASSYSVVRDPGEQYF.